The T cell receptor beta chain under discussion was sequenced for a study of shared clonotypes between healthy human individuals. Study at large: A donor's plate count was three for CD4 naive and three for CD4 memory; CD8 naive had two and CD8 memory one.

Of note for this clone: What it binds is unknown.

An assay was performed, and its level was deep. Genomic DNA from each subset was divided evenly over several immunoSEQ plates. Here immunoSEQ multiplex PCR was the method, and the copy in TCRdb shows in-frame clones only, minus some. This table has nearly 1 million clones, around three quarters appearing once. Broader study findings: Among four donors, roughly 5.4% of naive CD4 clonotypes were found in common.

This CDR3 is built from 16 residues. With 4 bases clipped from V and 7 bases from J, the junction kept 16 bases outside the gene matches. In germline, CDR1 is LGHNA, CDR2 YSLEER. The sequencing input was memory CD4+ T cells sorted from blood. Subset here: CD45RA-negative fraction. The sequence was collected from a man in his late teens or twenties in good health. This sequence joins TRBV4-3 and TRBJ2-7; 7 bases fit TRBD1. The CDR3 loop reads CASSPYPQGLSGEQYF. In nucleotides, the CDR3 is TGCGCCAGCAGCCCTTACCCACAGGGGTTGTCGGGGGAGCAGTACTTC.